Listed here are 8 T cell receptor beta chains from one sample, sequenced in a study of post-analysis software for immune sequencing data. Study-level findings and limits: Patients showed TRBV5-6, TRBV5-1 and TRBV20-1 among a few TRBV segments more frequent than in controls.

The antigens for these receptors are not known. cDNA libraries of TCR beta carried unique molecular identifiers. A single record per CDR3 protein comes from TCRdb applying MiXCR to the PCR reads. This repertoire shows approximately 660,000 distinct CDR3 sequences, roughly three fifths found once; its top ten account for about 11%. The specimen was blood. Receptors were obtained from a girl aged 2-10 years with multiple sclerosis.

The V gene is TRBV6-1, the J gene TRBJ1-6, with no clear D. The CDR3 length is 17 residues. The germline V and J ends were trimmed by 6 bases and 7 bases, with 22 bases remaining between them. CDR1 and CDR2 (germline): MNHNS, SASEGT. This chain's CDR3 is CASRTSARGDGNSPLHF. The CDR3 DNA sequence: TGTGCCAGCAGAACCAGCGCGCGAGGAGATGGGAATTCACCCCTCCACTTT.

This clonotype was seen only a few times. The J gene is TRBJ2-6, the V gene TRBV4-3, with TRBD1 matching 7 bases. Losses at the gene ends were 1 base for V and 3 bases for J; bases not matched to a gene: 6. The CDR3 sequence is 17 residues long. The V gene's germline CDR1 is LGHNA and CDR2 YSLEER. This chain's CDR3 is CASSQGPGQVGANVLTF. CDR3 nucleotides: TGCGCCAGCAGCCAAGGACCCGGACAGGTTGGGGCCAACGTCCTGACTTTC.

V and J are TRBV7-3 and TRBJ2-1, with D possibly TRBD2 on 5 matching bases. The CDR3 spans 14 residues. Germline V lookup: CDR1 SGHTA, CDR2 FQGTGA. Between the trimmed V and J ends, which lost 2 bases and 6 bases, there was a span of 11 bases. The CDR3, as DNA: TGTGCCAGCAGCTTAGGGGAGTGGAGCAATGAGCAGTTCTTC. Amino acid sequence: CASSLGEWSNEQFF.

This clonotype was detected a few times. V is TRBV12-5 and J is TRBJ1-2; D remains unclear. The germline V gene encodes CDR1 LGHNT and CDR2 FRNRAP. The CDR3 consists of 14 residues. Trimming shortened V by 1 base and J by 2 bases, and 8 bases separated the two germline ends. CDR3 bases: TGTGCTAGTGGTTTGGCAGTTAGAAACTATGGCTACACCTTC. This encodes CASGLAVRNYGYTF.

V usage is TRBV2 and J usage is TRBJ2-5; the match to TRBD2 covers 10 bases. Germline V gene lookup returns CDR1 SNHLY and CDR2 FYNNEI. The CDR3 has 22 amino acids. Unmatched junction bases numbered 29, after V lost 8 bases and J lost 2 bases. The CDR3 sequence is CASSQGGKGALKLAGPQETQYF. The CDR3 DNA follows: TGTGCCAGCTCTCAGGGCGGGAAGGGGGCCCTTAAACTAGCGGGACCACAAGAGACCCAGTACTTC.

The chain links TRBV2 to TRBJ1-1, with 9 nucleotides matching TRBD1. This CDR3 is built from 13 residues. In germline, CDR1 is SNHLY, CDR2 FYNNEI. J lost 4 bases, V lost 7 bases, and 4 bases had no gene match. The CDR3 bases are TGTGCCAGCAACAGGGGGCGGATCACTGAAGCTTTCTTT. Its protein product is CASNRGRITEAFF.

V is TRBV18 and J is TRBJ2-7, with 9 bases lining up with TRBD1. CDR3 size: 19 residues. CDR1 and CDR2 from the germline V gene are KGHSH and LQKENI. Trimming cost V 1 base and J 2 bases; bases outside gene matches: 15. The CDR3 nucleotides are TGTGCCAGCTCACCACGGTCAACCTCCGGGACAGGGACAACCTACGAGCAGTACTTC. Protein product: CASSPRSTSGTGTTYEQYF.

The V call is TRBV5-1, the J call TRBJ2-1; D uncertain. The CDR3 has 15 amino acids. Germline V gene lookup returns CDR1 SGHRS and CDR2 YFSETQ. V shed 0 bases and J shed 6 bases, with 13 bases lying between them. This CDR3 reads CASSLVWQKFNEQFF. The CDR3 coding sequence is TGCGCCAGCAGCTTGGTATGGCAGAAATTCAATGAGCAGTTCTTC.